The 2 T cell receptor beta chains below were found in one sample sequenced in a study of blood T cells in healthy people across ages. Next came a second PCR, run for about 7 to 12 cycles, which used a sample-barcoded 5' primer along with a J-beta primer mix. TCRdb itself ran the 5' RACE reads through MiXCR, one entry per CDR3 protein. The table lists about 1.8 million distinct CDR3 sequences, approximately 50% of them singletons. Sequencing was done on a sample of blood. The receptors here all came from a woman aged 40 to 50 in good health.

The CDR3, as DNA: TGTGCCGGTGACGGGGGCCCAAAGACCCAGTACTTC. Translating it yields CAGDGGPKTQYF. The chain joins TRBV6-1 to TRBJ2-5; the D call may be TRBD1 or TRBD2 (6 bases each). The germline gives CDR1 MNHNS, CDR2 SASEGT. V dropped 11 bases and J dropped 6 bases, with 16 bases sitting between them. The CDR3 has 12 residues.

This chain connects TRBV14 to TRBJ2-5, with 7 bases lining up with TRBD2. V trimming: 1 base; J trimming: 4 bases; junction bases outside the gene matches: 3. Germline-derived CDR1 and CDR2 are SGHDN and FVKESK. The CDR3 contains 14 residues. The CDR3 spells CASSQGWEGETQYF. The CDR3 DNA reads as TGTGCCAGCAGCCAAGGCTGGGAGGGAGAGACCCAGTACTTC. Looking up the rest from reference TRBV14 and TRBJ2-5 gives the full variable domain: EAGVTQFPSHSVIEKGQTVTLRCDPISGHDNLYWYRRVMGKEIKFLLHFVKESKQDESGMPNNRFLAERTGGTYSTLKVQPAELEDSGVYFCASSQGWEGETQYFGPGTRLLVL.